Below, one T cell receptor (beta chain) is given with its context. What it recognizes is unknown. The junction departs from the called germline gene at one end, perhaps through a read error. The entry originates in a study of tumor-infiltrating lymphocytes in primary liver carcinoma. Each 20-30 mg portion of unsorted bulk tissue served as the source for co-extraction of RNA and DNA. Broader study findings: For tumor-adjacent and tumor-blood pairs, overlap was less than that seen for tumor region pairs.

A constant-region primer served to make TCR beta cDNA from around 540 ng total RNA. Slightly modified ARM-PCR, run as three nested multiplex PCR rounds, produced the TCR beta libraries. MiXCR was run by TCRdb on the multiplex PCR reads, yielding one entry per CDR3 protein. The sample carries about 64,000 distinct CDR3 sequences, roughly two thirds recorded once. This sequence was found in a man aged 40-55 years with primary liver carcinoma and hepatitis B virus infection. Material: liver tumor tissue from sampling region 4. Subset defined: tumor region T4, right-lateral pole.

The CDR3 nucleotides are TGTGTCAGCAGTTACGGCAGGGTGACAGCTACGCAGTATTTT. This gives the protein CVSSYGRVTATQYF. The rearrangement joins TRBV6-5 to TRBJ2-3; maybe TRBD1 (5 bases). Germline values: CDR1 MNHEY, CDR2 SVGAGI. The CDR3 is made up of 14 amino acids.